This record covers a single TCR beta chain. Its antigen remains undetermined. Base quality data are lacking; no much larger clone is found one base away. These data originate in a study of T cells after yellow fever vaccination (dated by TCRdb to about 2019). For the study in its entirety: The SMART-Seq v4 Ultra Low Input RNA kit was used to prepare libraries from fractions with low cell numbers. To follow T-cell clones before and after primary and booster YFV17D yellow fever vaccination, bulk TCR alpha and beta repertoires were sequenced over time. Blood samples were taken at several timepoints before and after primary and secondary immunization, and bulk PBMC replicates and cell subsets were isolated. Two healthy male donors, one aged 18 to 30 and one aged 30 to 40 years, were included in the cohort. Findings and caveats that apply to the study as a whole: Computational filtering was required because FACS-sorted repertoires could contain abundant contaminating clonotypes from the bulk population. A small share of clonotypes occurred in both CD4 and CD8 compartments, likely arising from convergent recombination. Most clones expanded after primary vaccination were re-detected after the booster (96% of CD4 and 80% to 90% of CD8), suggesting broad memory maintenance. The study included only a couple of donors, which limits how far the findings can be generalized. Compared with the primary T-cell response, the secondary T-cell response was weaker but faster, peaking on day 5 rather than day 15.

Sequencing was carried out with an Illumina NovaSeq 6000. TCR cDNA was synthesized by 5'RACE template switching, which introduced a universal primer site and unique molecular identifiers. Priming of cDNA synthesis was performed from both the TCR alpha and TCR beta constant segments. Library amplification involved two PCR steps, and the second step added sample barcodes and sequencing adapters. Sequencing of the libraries was done on either Illumina HiSeq 2500 (2x100 bp) or NovaSeq (2x150 bp). On the authors' methods: Reads were demultiplexed and collapsed into UMI consensus sequences with MIGEC, and V(D)J alignment was performed with MiXCR. Vaccine-responding clonotypes were defined with edgeR using replicate PBMC samples, requiring FDR below 0.01 and a log2 fold change above 5 up to day 15. CD4 or CD8 identity was assigned to each bulk clonotype according to whether the clonotype was present at higher abundance in the sequenced CD4 repertoire or the sequenced CD8 repertoire. TCRdb ran its own pipeline on the public reads, namely fastp trimming at Q25 and MiXCR clone calling, and kept in-frame beta chains. Each CDR3 protein gets just one entry, which takes the most common genes and DNA from the rows behind it. These V and J calls are TCRdb output, not the study's own analysis. The sample records approximately 450,000 distinct CDR3 sequences, roughly a sixth of which are singletons. The top ten clonotypes cover around 17% of the sample.

In the paper's terms, the treatment or condition label means: live attenuated yellow fever vaccine strain. At each blood-draw timepoint, two biological replicates of bulk PBMCs were obtained. A standard Ficoll-Paque protocol was used to isolate PBMCs from peripheral blood. RNA was extracted with TriZol from bulk PBMCs, CD4 and CD8 fractions, and dextramer-positive and dextramer-negative fractions. There are 18 amino acids in the CDR3, from cysteine to phenylalanine inclusive. Only the CDR3 part of the read is kept: 54 bases, read in frame from the first base. For this chain, trimming is 4 bases at the V end and 0 bases at the J end, and the number of junction bases without a gene match is 7.

The source is a man younger than 35 who received the YFV17D yellow fever vaccine. The chain employs TRBV12-3 or TRBV12-4 and TRBJ2-3; 13 middle bases align to TRBD2. The source was PBMCs, collected before the yellow fever booster vaccination. The CDR3: CASSSPTTSGGSTDTQYF. The nucleotide sequence is TGTGCCAGCAGTTCGCCGACGACTAGCGGGGGGAGCACAGATACGCAGTATTTT.